This TCR beta chain was observed in a study of shared clonotypes between healthy human individuals. Study-wide points: Non-shared clonotypes had lower generation probabilities than clonotypes shared by all four sorted-subset donors. Generally, naive subsets came out with larger estimated richness than memory subsets.

A remark on this clone: What it binds is not known.

For sorted subsets, 150 to 200 ng DNA per replicate equaled tens of thousands of T cell genomes. Here immunoSEQ multiplex PCR was the method, and the copy in TCRdb shows in-frame clones only, minus some. This table has 600,000 to 700,000 clones, about 80% appearing once. This CDR3 is built from 17 residues. V lost 4 bases to trimming and J lost 2 bases; unmatched junction nucleotides: 9. Per germline, CDR1 SGHDT and CDR2 YYEEEE. The chain joins TRBV5-6 to TRBJ2-6; 7 nucleotides agree with TRBD1. The TCR sequence derives from a woman under 40 in good health. Sequencing was done on a sample of memory CD4+ T cells sorted from blood. The subset is: CD45RA-negative fraction. CDR3 protein: CASSIGTVIPGANVLTF. The DNA for the CDR3 is TGTGCCAGCAGCATCGGGACAGTCATCCCTGGGGCCAACGTCCTGACTTTC.